This T cell receptor beta chain was captured by sequencing in a study of cytomegalovirus exposure and HLA in healthy donors (dated by TCRdb to the late 2010s). Looking at the study overall: According to an earlier analysis of 587 of the donors, 200 million or so T cells yielded 117 million unique TCR beta sequences and around 300 Gb of sequence data. An early release covering over 500 HLA-typed donors comprised around 300 gigabases of sequencing data and approximately 85 million unique TCR sequences. Of the 350 to 450 genotyped donors, 65% to 90% fell in the genetic ancestry cluster associated with self-reported Caucasian donors. The study aimed to test whether signatures of past pathogen exposure could be identified by cataloging public T cell receptors. Using immunosequencing, the study profiled T cell repertoires from 640 or so subjects and related those repertoires to cytomegalovirus serostatus. A separate validation cohort of roughly 120 different subjects was used in addition to the approximately 700-subject first cohort. The study combined high-throughput TCR immunosequencing, statistical association of individual TCRs with disease status, and machine learning to predict cytomegalovirus infection status. To study patterns of TCR occurrence, a later analysis re-analyzed previously published TCR beta repertoires from around 660 donors and added high-resolution HLA genotyping. In the later analysis, no new phenotypic data were used to find candidate immune exposures; instead, reliance was placed on TCR beta sequences and their occurrence across donors. An earlier analysis of approximately 500 of the donors applied high-throughput TCR beta sequencing to assess whether each TCR beta V gene segment acted as functional or pseudogenic. Alongside the repertoire data, information on donor age, sex, ethnicity and CMV serostatus was compiled. A later genetic analysis took genome-wide SNP genotypes for about three fifths of the roughly 670 donors and used that subset as a discovery cohort. All discovery cohort repertoires had been generated using a single sequencing platform. Class I and class II HLA loci were covered by the typing at four-digit resolution. Typing coverage varied by locus: about 620-640 donors for A, B, C, DRB1 and DQB1; under 550 for DQA1; 606 for DPA1; roughly 470 for DPB1. Five DR-DQ haplotypes were treated as single units for association and clustering because of strong linkage in the cohort. On average, 235,054 unique TCR beta nucleotide sequences were sequenced per donor among 300 to 500 genotyped donors of the cohort, with approximately 18% of those sequences being non-productive.

Remarks on this clone: Its antigen target is currently unknown. No per-base quality is available; no much larger clone lies one base away.

Summary of the overall study and its limitations: In a later analysis, the rate of TCR association differed among HLA loci, with DRB1 alleles having the most associated TCRs and HLA-C alleles having the fewest. Some IMGT-functional V segments, including TRBV6-2 and TRBV6-3, could not be distinguished by the 87-base-pair reads and were therefore excluded. Immune exposure information for the cohort was limited to CMV serostatus. The earlier analysis of 450 to 700 of the donors excluded approximately 17 rarely observed V segments, including chromosome 9 orphons, because counts were too low. Linkage disequilibrium might explain the correlated functional status among segregating V segments, but an unknown experimental factor could not be excluded. A later genetic analysis associated a missense DCLRE1C variant with V-gene and J-gene trimming of TCR beta chains, and an independent cohort replicated the association. An earlier analysis of 450 to 750 of the donors showed that most TCR beta V segments appeared in productive rearrangements either about 90% or about 30% of the time, which broadly matched IMGT annotations. The authors suggested that the approach could potentially be extended to other disease states and immunological phenotypes. Only TCR beta chains were sequenced in this cohort, and the absence of alpha or paired-chain data limited detectable features. The classifier was reported to diagnose cytomegalovirus status with high specificity and sensitivity in both the original cohort and the validation cohort. Strong co-occurrence of HLA alleles, especially DR and DQ, made assigning TCR associations to individual alleles difficult. In a later analysis, 16,951 TCR beta sequences were associated with specific HLA alleles at a false discovery rate of 0.05. A group of highly shared sequence variants was considered likely to be a technical artifact of the sequencing pipeline. Compared with the approximately 710-donor mean, donors in an Asian-associated ancestry cluster had fewer N-insertions in productive TCRs, according to a later genetic analysis. Several of the top co-occurrence clusters appeared to be linked to parvovirus B19, influenza, CMV and Epstein-Barr virus, according to a later analysis. According to a later analysis, most CMV-associated TCR beta chains appeared to be HLA-restricted, and the HLA associations seemed to be driven largely by CMV exposure. Roughly uniform sequencing depth across donors was assumed in presence/absence analyses, although this assumption may not hold. Compared with equally common non-associated chains, HLA-associated TCR beta chains in a later analysis were more clonally expanded and had lower generation probabilities. A few of the identified cytomegalovirus-associated TCR beta chains were confirmed in vitro to be specific for cytomegalovirus antigens. HLA typing was unavailable for some donors at each locus, so association tests used only the typed subset. In the study, about 150 TCR beta chains were listed as associated with cytomegalovirus. Most TCR sequences were observed very rarely across donors, whereas some public TCRs were present in many individuals. A further reported finding was that TCR beta sequences accurately predicted the HLA-A and HLA-B alleles for most subjects in the first cohort.

Libraries were prepared through the immunoSEQ multiplex PCR assay. The multiplex PCR relied on a mix of 60 forward primers for TCR Vbeta segments and 13 reverse primers for TCR Jbeta segments. The CDR3 region of rearranged TCR beta genes was amplified from genomic DNA with a multiplex PCR assay. The amplified TCR beta libraries were sequenced on the Illumina HiSeq System as 87-base-pair reads. The source study handled its data this way. In a later analysis, approximately 74 million unique TCR beta chains were counted across the roughly 670 repertoires, and around 10 million of these chains were shared by at least two donors. Raw reads were error-corrected and collapsed into unique sequences with a nearest-neighbor algorithm that merged closely related sequences to remove PCR and sequencing errors. V, D and J gene segments were assigned by aligning CDR3 sequences to IMGT reference sequences. For a sequence to be retained, at least a six-nucleotide match to both a V gene segment and a J gene segment was required. Rearrangements were called productive when the CDR3 lacked stop codons and stayed in frame with V and J; all others were non-productive. Following IMGT convention, CDR3 was defined as the stretch from the second conserved V-encoded cysteine up to the conserved J-encoded phenylalanine. The earlier analysis of more than 450 of the donors excluded sequences that lacked an unambiguous match to a single V gene segment. In an earlier analysis of some 590 of the donors, a V segment was called functional when productive rearrangements were above 56.7%, and segregating when the standard deviation between donors exceeded 5%. A statistical classification framework was built to diagnose cytomegalovirus status from the catalog of TCR beta chain sequences. V and J gene assignment, in a later analysis, came from comparing TCR nucleotide sequences with IMGT/GENE-DB human TR gene sequences. In a later analysis, CDR3 sequences and most-parsimonious VDJ recombination scenarios were assigned using the TCRdist pipeline. In a later analysis, each TCR beta chain was defined by its CDR3 amino acid sequence together with its V-gene family, and reads without a unique V-gene family were excluded. To address suspected cross-contamination and a sequencing artifact, a later analysis removed around 600 highly shared, low-generation-probability nucleotide sequences. In a later analysis, a clonal expansion index was calculated for each public chain from normalized within-repertoire ranks of inferred template counts. Generation probabilities in a later analysis came from a VDJ recombination model fitted to out-of-frame rearrangements, and those results were checked against IGoR. In a later analysis, hypergeometric tests were used to score TCR-TCR, TCR-HLA and TCR-CMV co-occurrence, with a repertoire-size bias correction applied to TCR pairs. A later analysis estimated false discovery rates by permuting HLA or CMV assignments 20 times. In a later analysis, co-occurring TCRs were grouped using DBSCAN, with TCRdist sequence similarity added in when clustering inside HLA-allele-positive subsets. Repertoires with fewer than 30,000 or more than 120,000 public chains were left out of co-occurrence clustering, as were a handful of repertoires with anomalous nucleotide sharing. Sourced from immuneACCESS, this table was stored by TCRdb with only in-frame sequences that have V and J called. A share of the clones is absent; for the studies checked, an unresolved V gene accounts for under half, and the remainder has no known explanation. V and J calls plus clone size are reproduced from that table; the DNA served to infer D and trimming. The sample has about 210,000 clones on record, around 83% of them singletons. Together, the top ten hold 10% of the sample.

V ends up 1 base short and J 1 base short, with an unmatched junction base count of 14. The CDR3 covers 20 residues, taking in both the cysteine and the phenylalanine. Kept here is only the CDR3 DNA, which spans 60 bases and is read in frame from base 1. The germline V gene supplies CDR1 SGHRS and CDR2 YFSETQ. The cohort consisted of hundreds of healthy bone marrow donors. All cohort members were sampled while nominally healthy, although unrecorded immune exposures were likely present. The donor tested CMV seropositive and was one of the 289 seropositive cohort members. Every donor gave a peripheral blood sample, and the peripheral blood mononuclear cells from that sample were used for TCR beta sequencing. Genomic DNA extraction from the blood cell samples was performed with the Qiagen DNeasy Blood Extraction Kit.

This TCR was sampled from a woman aged 45 to 65 in good health and CMV-seropositive. Here the chain combines TRBV5-1 and TRBJ1-6; 7 bases in the junction line up with TRBD1. The sample taken for sequencing was PBMCs. The DNA sequence reads TGCGCCAGCAGCTTGTCCTGGGTCGGCAGGGGGATTTCCTATAATTCACCCCTCCACTTT. Its protein reads: CASSLSWVGRGISYNSPLHF.